This T cell receptor (beta chain) is drawn from a study of metastatic and nonmetastatic thyroid tumors. Across the study: Across peripheral blood and tumor or nodule tissue samples taken from malignant and benign thyroid patients, the repertoires were compared with one another.

Study-level points and caveats: It was reportedly found that TCR beta diversity was significantly higher in malignant thyroid tumors than in benign nodules, a difference seen in both blood and tumor samples.

A word on this clone: Its antigen is still unknown.

Not a single patient had been given any form of treatment at any point before undergoing thyroid surgery. With MiXCR, TCRdb called clones anew from the PCR reads. This table has some 5,700 clones, around 33% appearing once. Germline lookup yields CDR1 SQVTM and CDR2 ANQGSEA. V dropped 3 bases and J dropped 4 bases, with 12 bases sitting between them. CDR3 length: 13 residues. The specimen was adjacent normal tissue. This receptor was identified in a male donor with papillary thyroid cancer or a benign thyroid nodule (not recorded which). Some clones in this sample may be carry-over from other donors' samples. The chain carries TRBV29-1 and TRBJ1-1; possible D gene TRBD1, 5 bases. CDR3 sequence reads: CSVEGDMGTEAFF. The CDR3 DNA sequence: TGCAGCGTTGAGGGGGATATGGGCACTGAAGCTTTCTTT.